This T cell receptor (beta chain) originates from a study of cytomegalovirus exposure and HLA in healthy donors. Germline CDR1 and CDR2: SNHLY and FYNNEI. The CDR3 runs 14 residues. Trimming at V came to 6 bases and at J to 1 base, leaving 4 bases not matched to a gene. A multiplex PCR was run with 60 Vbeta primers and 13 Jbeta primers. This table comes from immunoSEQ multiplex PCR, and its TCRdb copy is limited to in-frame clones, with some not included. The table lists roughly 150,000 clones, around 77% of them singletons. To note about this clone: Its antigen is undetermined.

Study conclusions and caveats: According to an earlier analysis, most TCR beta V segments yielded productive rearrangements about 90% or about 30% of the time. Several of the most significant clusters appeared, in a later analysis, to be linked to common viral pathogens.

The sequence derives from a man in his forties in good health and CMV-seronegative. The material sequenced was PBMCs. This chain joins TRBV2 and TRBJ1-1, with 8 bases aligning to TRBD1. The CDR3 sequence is CASSGDRTNTEAFF. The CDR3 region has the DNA TGTGCCAGCAGCGGGGACAGGACGAACACTGAAGCTTTCTTT.